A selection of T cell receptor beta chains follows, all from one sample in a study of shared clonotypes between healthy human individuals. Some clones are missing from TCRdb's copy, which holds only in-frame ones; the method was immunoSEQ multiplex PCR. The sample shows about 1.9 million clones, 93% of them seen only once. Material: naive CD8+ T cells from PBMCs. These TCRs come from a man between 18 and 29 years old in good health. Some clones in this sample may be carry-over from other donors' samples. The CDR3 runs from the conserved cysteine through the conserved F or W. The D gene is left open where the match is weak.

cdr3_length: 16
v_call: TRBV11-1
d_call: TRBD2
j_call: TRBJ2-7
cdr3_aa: CASSFSGTSGGNEQYF

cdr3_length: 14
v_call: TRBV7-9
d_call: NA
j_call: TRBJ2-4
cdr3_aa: CASSLANRENIQYF

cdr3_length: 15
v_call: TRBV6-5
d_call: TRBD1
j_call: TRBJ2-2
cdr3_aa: CASSYGTGRIGELFF

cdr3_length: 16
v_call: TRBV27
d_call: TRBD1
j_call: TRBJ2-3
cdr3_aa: CASSPTGTGNADTQYF

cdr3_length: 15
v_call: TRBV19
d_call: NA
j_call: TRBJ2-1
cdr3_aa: CASSFIAGPLNEQFF

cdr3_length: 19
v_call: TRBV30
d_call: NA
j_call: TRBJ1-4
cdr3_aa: CAWSLVTGQRITTNEKLFF

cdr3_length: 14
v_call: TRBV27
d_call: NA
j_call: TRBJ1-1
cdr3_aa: CASSLFTRQLRAFF

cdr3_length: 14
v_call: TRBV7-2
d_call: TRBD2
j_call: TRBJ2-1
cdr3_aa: CASSLTGRANEQFF

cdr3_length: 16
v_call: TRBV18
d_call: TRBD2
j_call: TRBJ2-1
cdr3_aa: CASSPPFSGRFDEQFF

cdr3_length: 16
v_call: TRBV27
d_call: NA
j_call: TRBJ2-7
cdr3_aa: CASSFSLQGQSYEQYF

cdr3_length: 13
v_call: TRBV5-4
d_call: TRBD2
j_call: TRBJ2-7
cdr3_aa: CASSLLTSGEQYF

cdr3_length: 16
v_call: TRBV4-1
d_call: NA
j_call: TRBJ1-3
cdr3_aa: CASSQDRGISGNTIYF

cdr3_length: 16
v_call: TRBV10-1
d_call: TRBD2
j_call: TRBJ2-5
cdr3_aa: CASSESRLAGMETQYF

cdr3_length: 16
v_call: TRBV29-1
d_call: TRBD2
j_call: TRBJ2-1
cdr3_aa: CSVETGLAGDGNEQFF

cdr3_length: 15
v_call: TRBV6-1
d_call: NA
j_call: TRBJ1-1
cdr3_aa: CASSEARGRLAEAFF

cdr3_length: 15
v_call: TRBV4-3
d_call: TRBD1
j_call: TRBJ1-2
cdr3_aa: CASSPRTGEIYGYTF

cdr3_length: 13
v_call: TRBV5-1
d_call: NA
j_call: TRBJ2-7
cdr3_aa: CASSFGDSYEQYF

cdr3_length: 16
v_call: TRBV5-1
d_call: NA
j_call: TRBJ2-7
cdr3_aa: CASSLGWRETTYEQYF

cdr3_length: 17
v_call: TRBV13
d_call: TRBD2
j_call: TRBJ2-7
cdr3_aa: CASSSVNSGRASYEQYF

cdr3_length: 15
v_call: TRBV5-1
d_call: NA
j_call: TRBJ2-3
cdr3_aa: CASSLLGHYTDTQYF

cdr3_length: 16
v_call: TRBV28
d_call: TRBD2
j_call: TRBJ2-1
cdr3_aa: CASSSRSGKIYNEQFF